This T cell receptor beta chain was sequenced for a study of T cell repertoires in cytomegalovirus infection. Overall study context: Indications came from public TCR beta signatures; they pointed to CMV infection and to a matching HLA type.

This clonotype was seen many times. No antigen is known for it. Findings of the study overall: Clonotype analysis showed dominance of the ex vivo response by HLA-C-restricted CMV-specific TCR beta clonotypes.

CDR1 and CDR2 (germline): MNHEY, SVGAGI. CDR3 size: 15 residues. V shed 0 bases and J shed 5 bases, with 13 bases lying between them. TCRdb independently ran MiXCR on the reads; one entry per CDR3 protein. The sample contains roughly 120,000 distinct CDR3 sequences, 30% of which appear only once. This rearrangement joins TRBV6-5 to TRBJ1-1; D perhaps matches TRBD1 (5 bases). The TCR sequence derives from a human donor in good health (CMV status not recorded). Some clones in this sample may be carry-over from other donors' samples. Sequencing was performed on CD8+ T cells from cultured PBMCs, taken from culture after CMV antigen stimulation. The CDR3 reads CASSYSGAGFTEAFF. The DNA of the CDR3 is TGTGCCAGCAGTTACTCAGGGGCAGGGTTTACTGAAGCTTTCTTT.